These 29 T cell receptor beta chains were sequenced from one sample in a study of regulatory T cells in long-lasting Graves disease listed by TCRdb under 2021. To prepare the library, multiplex PCR was applied. For sequencing, an Illumina HiSeq 4000 was employed. TCR beta libraries were built with iRepertoire HTBI primers and Arm-PCR amplification of CDR3 regions. TCRdb handled the public reads itself, with Q25 trimming in fastp and clone calling in MiXCR, and kept productive beta chains. Rows are unified per CDR3 protein, each entry keeping the most common DNA and genes. The sample has fewer than 350,000 distinct CDR3 sequences on record, roughly 18% of them singletons. The ten most abundant clones make up about two fifths of the sample. In the paper's terms, the time point label means: newly diagnosed GD, antithyroid drugs for less than 3 months. For both TCR sequencing and RNA sequencing, RNA was extracted from PBMCs using TRIzol.

The starting material was peripheral blood mononuclear cells (PBMCs), obtained at new diagnosis, from a patient treated with antithyroid drugs. These receptors were taken from a female donor with Graves disease.

Only one count was recorded for this clonotype. V and J are TRBV7-2 and TRBJ2-7; D remains unclear. The germline V and J ends were trimmed by 6 bases and 1 base, with 13 bases remaining between them. The CDR3 is made up of 14 amino acids. Germline lookup yields CDR1 SGHTA and CDR2 FQGNSA. CDR3: CASRDGPISYEQYF. CDR3 nucleotide sequence: TGTGCCAGCAGGGACGGCCCGATATCCTACGAGCAGTACTTC.

This clonotype was observed many times. V is TRBV18 and J is TRBJ2-7; D ambiguous. Germline-derived CDR1 and CDR2 are KGHSH and LQKENI. The CDR3 has 14 amino acids. Trimming stripped 6 bases from V and 0 bases from J, with 12 bases between. The CDR3 is CASSSDTSSYEQYF. CDR3 coding DNA: TGTGCCAGCTCCTCTGACACAAGCTCCTACGAGCAGTACTTC.

This clonotype was recorded at least ten times. One end of the junction is discordant with germline, which a read error may explain. V is TRBV6-1 and J is TRBJ2-7; D not certain. CDR3 size: 12 residues. Germline V lookup: CDR1 MNHNS, CDR2 SASEGT. CDR3 loop: CASSSGSFEQYF. DNA for the CDR3: TGTGCCAGCAGCTCAGGATCCTTCGAGCAGTACTTC.

The genes are TRBV6-2 or TRBV6-3 and TRBJ2-3, with 13 bases identical to TRBD2. The V gene's germline CDR1 is MNHEY and CDR2 SVGEGT. CDR3 length: 17 amino acids. The ends lost 5 bases at V and 2 bases at J; junction bases unmatched: 7. The CDR3 bases are TGTGCCAGCAGTGAACTAGCGGGAGGGCCGATCACAGATACGCAGTATTTT. As protein: CASSELAGGPITDTQYF.

This clonotype came up many times. Sequence at one end of the junction differs from germline and may be a read error. The chain recombines TRBV3-1 with TRBJ2-5, with a tentative D call TRBD2 (6 bases). This CDR3 spans 14 amino acids. The germline V gene encodes CDR1 LGHDT and CDR2 YNNKEL (reference sequence). In nucleotides, the CDR3 is TGTGCCAGCAGCCAGGGGGGAGGCCAAAAGACCCAGTACTTC. It encodes CASSQGGGQKTQYF.

In its sample, this clonotype was seen many times. The chain recombines TRBV28 with TRBJ2-7, with 12 nucleotides matching TRBD2. This CDR3 spans 17 amino acids. V gave up 3 bases and J gave up 5 bases; unmatched junction bases: 11. Germline V lookup: CDR1 MDHEN, CDR2 SYDVKM. DNA of the CDR3: TGTGCCAGCAGTTTTATCCTAGCGGGAGGGCCGATCCACGAGCAGTACTTC. Its translation is CASSFILAGGPIHEQYF.

Concerning this clonotype: A much larger clonotype is one base distant, so this may be a read error. The chain carries TRBV6-2 or TRBV6-3 and TRBJ1-2, with unresolved D. The germline CDR1 and CDR2 sequences are MNHEY and SVGEGT. Trimming left V 5 bases short and J 4 bases short, with 14 bases between. The CDR3 has 14 amino acids. CDR3 coding DNA: TGTGCCAGCAGTGACCGACCGGCGGGCTATGGCTACACCTTC. This codes for CASSDRPAGYGYTF.

The table lists this clonotype with many counts. V gene TRBV24-1 combines with J gene TRBJ2-7; the match to TRBD2 covers 7 bases. The CDR3 contains 13 residues. J was trimmed by 1 base and V by 9 bases; bases with no gene match: 5. Germline V lookup: CDR1 KGHDR, CDR2 SFDVKD. The DNA for the CDR3 is TGTGCCACCGGGGGGGGAGCTTCCTACGAGCAGTACTTC. It specifies CATGGGASYEQYF.

This clonotype has at least ten counts. The chain uses TRBV19 and TRBJ1-1; TRBD1 agrees at 10 bases. CDR1 and CDR2 from the germline V gene are LNHDA and SQIVND (reference sequence). V shed 6 bases, J shed 4 bases, and the junction held 5 bases outside the gene matches. The CDR3 has 14 residues. CDR3 DNA: TGTGCCAGTAGGACAGGGGACAGGGGCACTGAAGCTTTCTTT. It specifies CASRTGDRGTEAFF.

This clonotype was recorded many times. The chain joins TRBV10-2 to TRBJ2-7, with D possibly TRBD2 on 6 matching bases. Germline V gives CDR1 WSHSY, CDR2 SAAADI. The CDR3 is 15 amino acids. Trimming pared 0 bases from V and 4 bases from J, leaving 13 bases between. CDR3 in amino acids: CASSESLRLEYEQYF. DNA for the CDR3: TGCGCCAGCAGTGAGTCGTTGAGACTAGAATACGAGCAGTACTTC.

The genes are TRBV5-1 and TRBJ2-7; 7 positions agree with TRBD1. CDR1 is SGHRS and CDR2 is YFSETQ in the germline V gene. The CDR3 contains 15 residues. J gave up 0 bases and V 7 bases, and 10 bases lay outside the gene matches. CDR3 sequence: CASGERQGISYEQYF. The CDR3 DNA reads TGCGCCAGCGGCGAAAGACAGGGAATCTCCTACGAGCAGTACTTC.

The V gene is TRBV6-1, the J gene TRBJ2-1, with TRBD1 identical over 7 bases. This CDR3 comprises 14 residues. Trimming cost V 11 bases and J 5 bases; bases outside gene matches: 12. Germline lookup yields CDR1 MNHNS and CDR2 SASEGT. CDR3 protein: CAAEGWDSDNEQFF. CDR3 in DNA: TGTGCCGCCGAAGGATGGGACAGCGACAATGAGCAGTTCTTC.

This clonotype occurred many times. The chain is built from TRBV2 and TRBJ2-2; possible D gene TRBD1, 5 bases. V lost 7 bases and J 5 bases, leaving 14 bases between the germline ends. The CDR3 contains 14 residues. Germline V gene sequence: CDR1 SNHLY, CDR2 FYNNEI. The CDR3 DNA reads TGTGCCAGCACCCTCAGCAGGGTAACCGGGGAGCTGTTTTTT. Translated, it gives CASTLSRVTGELFF.

Ten or more counts support this clonotype. The rearrangement uses TRBV18 and TRBJ2-5, with a weak D call TRBD1 (6 bases). CDR3 length: 16 residues. Germline-derived CDR1 and CDR2 are KGHSH and LQKENI. The germline V and J ends were trimmed by 2 bases and 0 bases, with 13 bases remaining between them. The CDR3 loop is CASSPGTRMYQETQYF. Written as DNA, the CDR3 is TGTGCCAGCTCACCAGGGACAAGGATGTACCAAGAGACCCAGTACTTC. The complete variable domain, with remaining parts taken from reference TRBV18 and TRBJ2-5, reads NAGVMQNPRHLVRRRGQEARLRCSPMKGHSHVYWYRQLPEEGLKFMVYLQKENIIDESGMPKERFSAEFPKEGPSILRIQQVVRGDSAAYFCASSPGTRMYQETQYFGPGTRLLVL.

The chain uses TRBV12-3 or TRBV12-4 and TRBJ1-5, with 10 bases aligning to TRBD1. V shed 5 bases and J 7 bases; nucleotides not matched to a gene: 14. This CDR3 contains 17 residues. CDR3 amino acids: CASSPPGGTGAQQPQHF. The CDR3 region has the DNA TGTGCCAGCAGTCCCCCCGGGGGGACAGGGGCGCAACAGCCCCAGCATTTT.

This clonotype was seen a few times. The chain combines TRBV3-1 with TRBJ1-5; no clear D. This CDR3 has 15 amino acids. Germline CDR1 is LGHDT and CDR2 is YNNKEL (reference sequence). V dropped 1 base and J dropped 0 bases, with 7 bases sitting between them. The CDR3 coding sequence is TGTGCCAGCAGCCAAGTAAGTGGTAGCAATCAGCCCCAGCATTTT. Encoded protein: CASSQVSGSNQPQHF.

The chain carries TRBV27 and TRBJ2-1; no clear D gene. The CDR3 extends over 14 amino acids. In germline, CDR1 is MNHEY, CDR2 SMNVEV (reference sequence). Trimming took off 0 bases at V and 7 bases at J, with 10 bases between the two ends. In DNA form, the CDR3 reads TGTGCCAGCAGTTTATCGTTTGCGTGGAATGAGCAGTTCTTC. Translating gives CASSLSFAWNEQFF.

Ten or more counts support this clonotype. The genes are TRBV6-1 and TRBJ2-7; 7 bases match TRBD2. V shed 6 bases and J 3 bases; nucleotides not matched to a gene: 11. The CDR3 sequence is 15 residues long. CDR1 and CDR2 (germline): MNHNS, SASEGT. CDR3 in DNA: TGTGCCAGCAGCCAACTCTGGGAGGGGAGCTACGAGCAGTACTTC. Translating it yields CASSQLWEGSYEQYF.

At least ten counts were recorded for this clonotype. The chain joins TRBV5-1 to TRBJ1-6; a possible D gene is TRBD1 (5 bases). Germline assignment: CDR1 SGHRS and CDR2 YFSETQ. This CDR3 contains 15 residues. V dropped 2 bases and J dropped 9 bases, with 15 bases sitting between them. The CDR3 DNA sequence: TGCGCCAGCAGCTTTACGTCACAGAGGGGTTCACCCCTCCACTTT. This gives the protein CASSFTSQRGSPLHF.

This clonotype has a count of ten or more. The CDR3 region has the DNA TGTGCCAGCAGCTCAAATTTGGCGCGCCCAATTTGGCATGAGCAGTTCTTC. Translated, it gives CASSSNLARPIWHEQFF. The gene calls are TRBV2 and TRBJ2-1, with D unclear. The CDR3 consists of 17 residues. The germline V gene has CDR1 SNHLY and CDR2 FYNNEI. The ends were cut back, 6 bases at V and 8 bases at J, with 26 bases in the middle.

This clonotype was counted ten times or more. The chain uses TRBV28 and TRBJ2-7; TRBD1 is a possible D gene (6 bases). From germline, CDR1 is MDHEN and CDR2 SYDVKM. V lost 8 bases and J lost 3, with 20 bases in between. The CDR3 covers 15 residues. The CDR3: CASATTGTPLYEQYF. CDR3 DNA sequence: TGTGCCAGCGCTACAACAGGGACACCCCTCTACGAGCAGTACTTC. The entire variable domain, with the rest obtained from reference TRBV28 and TRBJ2-7, is as follows: DVKVTQSSRYLVKRTGEKVFLECVQDMDHENMFWYRQDPGLGLRLIYFSYDVKMKEKGDIPEGYSVSREKKERFSLILESASTNQTSMYLCASATTGTPLYEQYFGPGTRLTVT.

This clonotype was recorded at least ten times. The CDR3 sequence: CASSFSGTGGLNEQFF. The CDR3 nucleotides read TGCGCCAGCAGCTTCTCCGGGACAGGGGGCCTGAATGAGCAGTTCTTC. The chain is built from TRBV5-1 and TRBJ2-1; 12 bases fit TRBD1. This CDR3 comprises 16 residues. The junction had 7 bases not matched to a gene; V was cut back by 2 bases and J by 7 bases. The V gene's germline CDR1 is SGHRS and CDR2 YFSETQ. The full variable domain, rest sourced from reference TRBV5-1 and TRBJ2-1, is KAGVTQTPRYLIKTRGQQVTLSCSPISGHRSVSWYQQTPGQGLQFLFEYFSETQRNKGNFPGRFSGRQFSNSRSEMNVSTLELGDSALYLCASSFSGTGGLNEQFFGPGTRLTVL.

V usage is TRBV5-1 and J usage is TRBJ2-5, with 7 bases identical to TRBD1. V was pared by 4 bases and J by 1 base, with 7 bases of the junction left unmatched. The CDR3 sequence is 15 residues long. The germline gives CDR1 SGHRS, CDR2 YFSETQ. This CDR3 is CASSLTGQTQETQYF. CDR3 coding DNA: TGCGCCAGCAGCCTTACGGGACAGACCCAAGAGACCCAGTACTTC.

This clonotype occurred many times. CDR3 coding DNA: TGTGCCAGTAGTATAACACAGGGTAGCAATCAGCCCCAGCATTTT. Its protein is CASSITQGSNQPQHF. The gene calls are TRBV19 and TRBJ1-5, with a tentative D call TRBD1 (6 bases). This CDR3 has 15 amino acids. Per the germline V gene, CDR1 is LNHDA and CDR2 is SQIVND (reference sequence). Trimming took 2 bases from V and 0 from J, leaving 8 bases between them.

The chain uses TRBV12-5 and TRBJ2-3; TRBD2 aligns across 12 bases. From germline, CDR1 is LGHNT and CDR2 FRNRAP. V trimming: 3 bases; J trimming: 6 bases; junction bases outside the gene matches: 16. This CDR3 has 19 residues. CDR3 region: CASGLRPRGTSGSWDTQYF. CDR3 coding DNA: TGTGCTAGTGGTTTACGGCCAAGAGGGACTAGCGGGTCGTGGGATACGCAGTATTTT.

This clonotype was detected only a few times. This chain connects TRBV3-1 to TRBJ2-5, with D perhaps TRBD1 or TRBD2 (6 bases each). The CDR3 sequence is 15 residues long. The ends were cut back, 4 bases at V and 7 bases at J, with 19 bases in the middle. CDR1 is LGHDT, CDR2 YNNKEL, per germline (reference sequence). In nucleotides, the CDR3 is TGTGCCAGCAGCCCGATGACAGGAGGGGGATGGACCCAGTACTTC. Its translation is CASSPMTGGGWTQYF.

The chain couples TRBV20-1 to TRBJ2-5; 8 bases align to TRBD2. After removal of 3 bases from V and 5 bases from J, the junction contained 5 bases not matched to a gene. The CDR3 extends over 13 amino acids. Germline V gives CDR1 DFQATT, CDR2 SNEGSKA (reference sequence). The CDR3 reads CSASRAGEETQYF. For the CDR3, the DNA is TGCAGTGCTAGTCGAGCGGGAGAGGAGACCCAGTACTTC.

This clonotype was counted many times. The chain joins TRBV30 to TRBJ2-1; D might be TRBD1 (5 bases). The CDR3 runs to 12 residues. Trimming cost V 6 bases and J 5 bases, with 11 bases left between them. The germline gives CDR1 GTSNPN, CDR2 SVGIG (reference sequence). This CDR3 reads CACSRDNNEQFF. The CDR3, as DNA: TGTGCCTGCTCCAGGGATAACAATGAGCAGTTCTTC.

This clonotype has ten or more counts. The chain uses TRBV7-2 and TRBJ2-3; TRBD1 matches at 8 bases. Germline V gives CDR1 SGHTA, CDR2 FQGNSA. V trimming: 4 bases; J trimming: 5 bases; junction bases outside the gene matches: 8. The CDR3 sequence is 15 residues long. As DNA, the CDR3 is TGTGCCAGCAGCTGGTCAGGACAGGGCAGAGATACGCAGTATTTT. It translates to CASSWSGQGRDTQYF.